The clone carrying this TCR beta chain appeared many times. The data are from a study of T cell repertoires in cytomegalovirus infection. This CDR3 has 17 residues. V dropped 1 base and J dropped 7; count of bases not matched to a gene: 12. CDR1 is SGHTA and CDR2 is FQGNSA in the germline V gene. TCRdb passed the reads through MiXCR, listing each CDR3 protein once. The profile shows around 530,000 distinct CDR3 sequences, about 30% of them singletons. The sequenced material came from PBMCs. The clonotype was recovered from a human donor in good health (CMV status not recorded). Some clones in this sample may be carry-over from other donors' samples. The gene calls are TRBV7-2 and TRBJ2-7; 11 bases are shared with TRBD2. The CDR3 protein is CASSLEGTSGGFREQYF. The CDR3 nucleotides are TGTGCCAGCAGCTTAGAGGGGACTAGCGGAGGGTTTCGGGAGCAGTACTTC.